The TCR beta chain under discussion was sequenced for a study of chemoradiotherapy in HPV16-positive cancers. Repeated repertoire sampling spanned the course of chemoradiotherapy. Only in-frame clones appear in the TCRdb table, and some are missing; sequencing was by immunoSEQ multiplex PCR. Of 55,000 to 85,000 clones listed, about 88% were seen once; the top ten hold more than 3.5%. V lost 1 base and J lost 0, with 3 bases in between. This CDR3 is built from 13 residues. Looked up from germline, CDR1 is SGHTA and CDR2 is FQGTGA. V and J are TRBV7-3 and TRBJ1-1, with no clear D. Sequenced material: blood, taken from a patient who underwent chemoradiotherapy. This clonotype was sampled from a human donor with HPV-associated anogenital cancer. CDR3 loop: CASSLIVNTEAFF. CDR3 nucleotide sequence: TGTGCCAGCAGCTTAATCGTGAACACTGAAGCTTTCTTT.